The source of this TCR beta chain is a study of T cell responses to AZD1222 COVID-19 vaccine. CDR1 is MNHEY, CDR2 SVGAGI, per germline. V was clipped by 2 bases and J by 1 base; unmatched bases: 3. This CDR3 contains 16 residues. On this clone itself: Antigen specificity is unknown. Other nucleotide sequences in the sample specify the same CDR3.

TCRdb's table, derived via immunoSEQ multiplex PCR, lists solely in-frame clones and lacks some. The table records 100,000 to 150,000 clones, about nine tenths of them present only once. Findings of the study overall: Spike-specific TCRs gained breadth and depth after people received two AZD1222 doses.

The chain is built from TRBV6-5 and TRBJ2-2; 8 nucleotides align to TRBD2. The starting material was peripheral blood, obtained on day 0 of AZD1222 vaccination. The sequence derives from an adult in good health. As DNA, the CDR3 is TGTGCCAGCAGTTACCGTCTAGCGGGGAACACCGGGGAGCTGTTTTTT. This sequence encodes CASSYRLAGNTGELFF.